This TCR beta chain was sequenced during a study of blood T cells in healthy people across ages. Findings of the study overall: Roughly linear declines in TCR beta diversity per million T cells occurred with age. As naive T cell percentage varied, TCR beta diversity correlated strongly with it.

Extracted total RNA amounted to at least 6 micrograms for each sample. This clonotype turned up a few times. Its antigen is as yet unknown. A second roughly 7 to 11 cycle PCR used barcoded and J-beta primers. All samples gave at least 2.5 million CDR3-containing paired-end reads. TCRdb processed the 5' RACE reads anew with MiXCR; each CDR3 protein has one entry. The table lists some 700,000 distinct CDR3 sequences, roughly 20% of them singletons, with 22% in the top ten. From germline, CDR1 is MNHEY and CDR2 SVGAGI. This CDR3 spans 19 amino acids. V was pared by 0 bases and J by 0 bases, with 21 bases between.

The receptor's source is a man aged 70 or older in good health. The J gene is TRBJ2-7, the V gene TRBV6-5; maybe TRBD2 (5 bases). The specimen sequenced was blood. The DNA of the CDR3 is TGTGCCAGCAGTTACTCGTCTGACCCCAAGACGGGGTTCTCCTACGAGCAGTACGTC. Encoded protein: CASSYSSDPKTGFSYEQYV.